The rows below give T cell receptor beta chains drawn from one sample of a study of cytomegalovirus exposure and HLA in healthy donors. Assay used: immunoSEQ multiplex PCR; TCRdb lists only in-frame clones, some missing. This sample contains approximately 110,000 clones. The specimen was PBMCs. All receptors come from a man younger than 35 in good health and CMV-seronegative. Both conserved end residues are part of each CDR3.

v_gene | CDR3aa
TRBV9 | CASSPRLAGAYNEQFF
TRBV29-1 | CSVGSGSSYEQYF
TRBV29-1 | CSVRGRTSGNTIYF
TRBV6-4 | CASSALGDSVTGELFF
TRBV6-1 | CASSEGGRFRGGEQYF
TRBV4-2 | CASSQSGNYGYTF
TRBV7-9 | CACRTSSADTQYF
TRBV10-3 | CAIRTQGWDYGYTF
TRBV5-1 | CASGATGPEAFF
TRBV19 | CASSIGQPGYGYTF
TRBV6-1 | CASRVVNTEAFF
TRBV9 | CASSGGSGTSIHNEQFF
TRBV30 | CAWSVTSGSQETQYF
TRBV9 | CASSVIAGGKETQYF
TRBV5-6 | CASSLSLAGLQETQYF
TRBV11-2 | CASSPQFIEQYF
TRBV29-1 | CSVEGGLASYNEQFF
TRBV15 | CATSSQTQGSSRFF
TRBV5-4 | CASSLAIGQGNSPLHF
TRBV4-1 | CASSQGVRLPNYEQYF
TRBV2 | CASSADFSIYNEQFF
TRBV18 | CASSRERGNQPQHF
TRBV5-8 | CASSVGTGGEQPQHF
TRBV5-4 | CASSLGGGRFGYEQYF
TRBV2 | CASSDTSGKLFF
TRBV5-1 | CASGRDRSRIGYF
TRBV7-9 | CAASLAGSYEQYF
TRBV6-5 | CASSSWTGGSETQYF
TRBV19 | CASSIRRTGNEKLFF
TRBV29-1 | CSVDISGPGRQKFYEQYF
TRBV19 | CASSIVAGPTYEQYF
TRBV5-1 | CASSPRLFTGGSYEQYF
TRBV20-1 | CSAAPGDTQYF
TRBV6-1 | CASRGGSTEAFF
TRBV5-6 | CASSLVDREEDEQYF
TRBV6-1 | CASSEAGRPYGYTF
TRBV19 | CASSSISGDQGDTQYF
TRBV5-1 | CASSLEARDRGPGYTF
TRBV29-1 | CSVEGGGSSYNEQFF
TRBV5-1 | CASSLAGQGNQPQHF
TRBV30 | CAWSSPGDQPQHF
TRBV6-1 | CASSERGRGAGQPQHF
TRBV5-6 | CASREAGTGYTF
TRBV30 | CAWTGGWQETQYF
TRBV5-1 | CASSLGGARNTEAFF
TRBV4-2 | CASSPRGGPSGTGELFF
TRBV5-1 | CASSNQGEMREKLFF
TRBV9 | CASSRDRGTDTQYF
TRBV29-1 | CSVEGPIGGGYGYTF
TRBV4-2 | CASSQDRGSGRADEQYF
TRBV19 | CASRDRGGNQPQHF
TRBV27 | CASCSNSGESSYNSPLHF
TRBV30 | CACPDSSDSPLHF